Presented here are 12 T cell receptor beta chains from one specimen sequenced in a study of regulatory T cells in long-lasting Graves disease. Through Arm-PCR of CDR3 regions and iRepertoire HTBI primers, TCR beta libraries were built. TCRdb used MiXCR to reprocess the multiplex PCR reads, holding one entry per CDR3 protein. The sample carries about 460,000 distinct CDR3 sequences, 22% recorded once. The time point: persistent/refractory GD, antithyroid drugs over 5 years with positive TRAb. RNA extracted from PBMCs served as the sequencing template. This specimen consisted of peripheral blood mononuclear cells (PBMCs), obtained when the disease was refractory, from a patient treated with antithyroid drugs. All receptors come from a female donor with Graves disease.

This clonotype was seen ten or more times. The V and J genes are TRBV9 and TRBJ2-1; 9 positions match TRBD2. The CDR3 is 15 residues long. Germline CDR1 SGDLS, CDR2 YYNGEE. J lost 6 bases, V lost 0 bases, and 4 bases had no gene match. The CDR3 spells CASSVVGTSTNEQFF. The CDR3 DNA is TGTGCCAGCAGCGTAGTAGGGACTAGCACCAATGAGCAGTTCTTC.

This clonotype has just a few counts. The genes are TRBV19 and TRBJ2-7; 10 bases line up with TRBD1. Germline assignment: CDR1 LNHDA and CDR2 SQIVND (reference sequence). The trim removed 4 bases at V and 1 base at J, leaving 7 bases unmatched. This CDR3 spans 16 amino acids. The CDR3 DNA reads TGTGCCAGTAGTACCTGGGACAGGGGTGAGTCCTACGAGCAGTACTTC. Its translation: CASSTWDRGESYEQYF.

The genes are TRBV7-9 and TRBJ1-6; D is ambiguous. There are 13 residues in the CDR3. Trimming removed 5 bases at V and 7 bases at J, with 9 bases between. Germline loops: CDR1 SEHNR, CDR2 FQNEAQ (reference sequence). CDR3 in amino acids: CASSITYNSPLHF. CDR3 coding DNA: TGTGCCAGCAGCATTACATACAATTCACCCCTCCACTTT.

This clonotype was picked up many times. This sequence joins TRBV28 and TRBJ2-2, with 9 nucleotides matching TRBD1. CDR1 and CDR2 (germline): MDHEN, SYDVKM. The CDR3 totals 15 residues. Unmatched junction bases numbered 8, after V lost 5 bases and J lost 7 bases. The CDR3 nucleotides read TGTGCCAGCAGTACCCCGGGACAGGGTTACGGGGAGCTGTTTTTT. It specifies CASSTPGQGYGELFF.

There are many counts of this clonotype. One end of the junction fails to match germline, which may point to a read error. The chain is built from TRBV2 and TRBJ1-4; no reliable D call. This CDR3 spans 14 amino acids. Germline CDR1 SNHLY, CDR2 FYNNEI. CDR3 bases: TGTGCCAGCAGGGAAGGTTGGGGAGGTGAAAAACTGTTTTTT. The encoded protein is CASREGWGGEKLFF.

The CDR3, as DNA: TGTGCCTGGAGTGGAGAGGGACTTCCTCAGCCCCAGCATTTT. It codes for CAWSGEGLPQPQHF. The chain combines TRBV30 with TRBJ1-5; a possible D gene is TRBD1 (5 bases). Germline V gene sequence: CDR1 GTSNPN, CDR2 SVGIG (reference sequence). CDR3 length: 14 amino acids. V was pared by 1 base and J by 6 bases, with 13 bases between.

V and J are TRBV28 and TRBJ2-1; maybe TRBD2 (5 bases). Germline V gene sequence: CDR1 MDHEN, CDR2 SYDVKM. V was clipped by 9 bases and J by 0 bases, with 12 bases between them. This CDR3 is built from 14 residues. CDR3 DNA: TGTGCCAGTGTGGACTCTGGCTCCTACAATGAGCAGTTCTTC. The encoded protein is CASVDSGSYNEQFF.

This clonotype was seen at least ten times. The rearrangement uses TRBV11-2 and TRBJ1-1; D unresolved. Germline lookup yields CDR1 SGHAT and CDR2 FQNNGV. V was clipped by 1 base and J by 0 bases, with 12 bases between them. This CDR3 comprises 16 residues. The CDR3 sequence: CASSLGGGYLNTEAFF. CDR3 sequence (DNA): TGTGCCAGCAGCTTAGGTGGAGGATACCTGAACACTGAAGCTTTCTTT.

This clonotype was picked up many times. This chain joins TRBV6-1 and TRBJ1-2, with a weak D call TRBD1 (5 bases). Between the trimmed V and J ends, which lost 3 bases and 4 bases, there was a span of 18 bases. Germline CDR1 reads MNHNS; CDR2 reads SASEGT. This CDR3 is built from 16 residues. The DNA for the CDR3 is TGTGCCAGCAGTGATCAACCTCTGGGGGAGACCTATGGCTACACCTTC. It yields the protein CASSDQPLGETYGYTF.

This clonotype was recorded at least ten times. This sequence joins TRBV6-1 and TRBJ1-2; D is undetermined. Germline CDR1 MNHNS, CDR2 SASEGT. The CDR3 runs to 14 residues. The V and J ends lost 3 bases and 5 bases respectively, with 13 bases between them. CDR3 sequence: CASSESEGPYGYTF. CDR3 sequence (DNA): TGTGCCAGCAGTGAGTCTGAAGGGCCGTATGGCTACACCTTC.

This clonotype was counted many times. The chain carries TRBV10-1 and TRBJ2-7; no clear D. V lost 6 bases and J 3 bases, leaving 15 bases between the germline ends. This CDR3 is 14 amino acids long. Germline CDR1 WNHNN, CDR2 SYGVQD (reference sequence). CDR3 sequence: CASRDGDLSYEQYF. The CDR3 DNA is TGCGCCAGCAGAGACGGAGATTTGAGCTACGAGCAGTACTTC.

This clonotype was recorded only once. This chain uses TRBV2 with TRBJ2-3; D ambiguous. V gave up 5 bases and J gave up 0 bases, with 15 bases separating them. Germline values: CDR1 SNHLY, CDR2 FYNNEI. CDR3 size: 16 residues. The CDR3 spells CASSPLRELSTDTQYF. The CDR3 nucleotides read TGTGCCAGCAGTCCATTAAGGGAATTGAGCACAGATACGCAGTATTTT.